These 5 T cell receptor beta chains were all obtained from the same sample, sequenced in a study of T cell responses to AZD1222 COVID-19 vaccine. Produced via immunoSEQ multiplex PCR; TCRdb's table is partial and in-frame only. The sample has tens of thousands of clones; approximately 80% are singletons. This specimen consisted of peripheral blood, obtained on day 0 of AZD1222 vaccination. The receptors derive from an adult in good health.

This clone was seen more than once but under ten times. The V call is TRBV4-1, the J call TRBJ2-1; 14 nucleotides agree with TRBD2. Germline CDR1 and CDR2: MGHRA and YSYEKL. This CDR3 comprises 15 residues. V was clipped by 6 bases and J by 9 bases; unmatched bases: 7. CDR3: CASRGLAGVTGEQFF. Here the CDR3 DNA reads TGCGCCAGCAGGGGACTAGCGGGGGTCACAGGTGAGCAGTTCTTC.

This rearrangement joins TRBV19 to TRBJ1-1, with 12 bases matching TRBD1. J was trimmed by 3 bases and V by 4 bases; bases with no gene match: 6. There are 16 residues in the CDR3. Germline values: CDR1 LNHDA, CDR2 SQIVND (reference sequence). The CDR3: CASSNAGTGGYTEAFF. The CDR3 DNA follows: TGTGCCAGTAGTAACGCCGGGACAGGGGGCTACACTGAAGCTTTCTTT.

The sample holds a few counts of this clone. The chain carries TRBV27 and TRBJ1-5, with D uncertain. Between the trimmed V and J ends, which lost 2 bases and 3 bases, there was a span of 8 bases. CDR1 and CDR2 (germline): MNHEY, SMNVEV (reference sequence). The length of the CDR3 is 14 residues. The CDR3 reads CASSLRGINQPQHF. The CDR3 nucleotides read TGTGCCAGCAGTTTACGGGGAATCAATCAGCCCCAGCATTTT.

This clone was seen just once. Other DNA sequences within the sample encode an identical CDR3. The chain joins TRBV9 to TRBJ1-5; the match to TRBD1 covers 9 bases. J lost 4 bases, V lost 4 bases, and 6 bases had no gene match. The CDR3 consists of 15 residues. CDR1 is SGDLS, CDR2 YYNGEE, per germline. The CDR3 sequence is CASSPGTGSNQPQHF. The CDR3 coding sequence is TGTGCCAGCAGCCCCGGGACAGGGAGTAATCAGCCCCAGCATTTT. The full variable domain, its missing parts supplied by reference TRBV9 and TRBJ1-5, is DSGVTQTPKHLITATGQRVTLRCSPRSGDLSVYWYQQSLDQGLQFLIQYYNGEERAKGNILERFSAQQFPDLHSELNLSSLELGDSALYFCASSPGTGSNQPQHFGDGTRLSIL.

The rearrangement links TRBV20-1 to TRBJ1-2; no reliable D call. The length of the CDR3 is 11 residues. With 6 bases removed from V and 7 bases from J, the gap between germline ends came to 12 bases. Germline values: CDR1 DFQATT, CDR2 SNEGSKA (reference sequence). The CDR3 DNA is TGCAGTGCGATTCGGGCCCCTGGCTACACCTTC. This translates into CSAIRAPGYTF.